The present T cell receptor beta chain was sequenced within a study of post-analysis software for immune sequencing data. As for the study in general: In terms of disease course, relapsing-remitting, secondary progressive and progressive-relapsing multiple sclerosis were included. Whole-study findings and limits: For normalized Chao1 diversity, multiple sclerosis patients scored significantly lower than controls did. Analysis by F measure revealed that same-batch samples clustered strongly together.

In regard to this clonotype: The antigen remains unidentified.

TCR beta cDNA libraries included unique molecular identifiers. It was from roughly 1.1 to 9.2 million T cells that some 500,000 cDNA molecules came. Each CDR3 protein gets one entry after TCRdb re-called the PCR reads with MiXCR. The sample lists roughly 600,000 distinct CDR3 sequences, around 40% occurring once. This receptor was obtained from a girl under 18 with multiple sclerosis. The sequenced sample was blood.

The CDR3 spells CASSLDSSYGYTF. CDR3 DNA: TGTGCCAGCAGCCTCGACAGCTCCTATGGCTACACCTTC. The J gene is TRBJ1-2, the V gene TRBV7-3; possibly TRBD1 for D (5 bases). The germline V and J ends were trimmed by 5 bases and 4 bases, with 11 bases remaining between them. CDR3 length: 13 amino acids. The germline gives CDR1 SGHTA, CDR2 FQGTGA.